Below, 11 T cell receptor beta chains from the same sample are listed, as sequenced in a study of T-cell memory formation after mild COVID-19. TCRdb fed the 5' RACE reads into MiXCR, producing one record per CDR3 protein. The table records 300,000 to 400,000 distinct CDR3 sequences, about 21% of them present only once. The material sequenced was PBMCs or a T cell subset sorted from them (not recorded which). The origin of the receptors is an adult woman who had mild COVID-19 (a few samples of this study predate the infection). Cell type and time point are not known.

This chain uses TRBV4-2 with TRBJ2-5; 7 bases are shared with TRBD2. The CDR3 covers 16 residues. V lost 0 bases and J lost 9; bases outside the gene matches: 13. Germline V gene data show CDR1 as LGHNA and CDR2 as YNFKEQ. The chain's CDR3 is CASSQDISGAVLAQYF. Written as DNA, the CDR3 is TGTGCCAGCAGCCAAGATATAAGCGGGGCCGTCCTGGCCCAGTACTTC.

In its sample, this clonotype was seen a few times. This chain links TRBV3-1 with TRBJ2-7; D uncertain. The CDR3 runs 14 residues. V was shortened by 1 base and J by 2 bases, with 9 bases between the two germline ends. The germline gives CDR1 LGHDT, CDR2 YNNKEL (reference sequence). The CDR3 loop is CASSQAAGPYEQYF. The CDR3 region has the DNA TGTGCCAGCAGCCAAGCGGCAGGTCCCTACGAGCAGTACTTC.

Regarding this clonotype: One end of the junction does not line up with germline, which may come from a read error. The chain combines TRBV29-1 with TRBJ2-7; a weak D match, TRBD1 (6 bases). The CDR3 has 13 amino acids. CDR1 is SQVTM and CDR2 is ANQGSEA in the germline V gene. The CDR3 nucleotides read TGCAGCGTCGAAGGGGGATCATACTACGAGCAGTACTTC. Protein sequence: CSVEGGSYYEQYF.

The table lists this clonotype with many counts. This chain uses TRBV20-1 with TRBJ2-3; possibly TRBD2 for D (5 bases). CDR3 length: 15 residues. Germline values: CDR1 DFQATT, CDR2 SNEGSKA (reference sequence). The germline V and J ends were trimmed by 3 bases and 0 bases, with 13 bases remaining between them. CDR3 bases: TGCAGTGCTAGCTTATCCGGGAAGAGCACAGATACGCAGTATTTT. Amino acid sequence: CSASLSGKSTDTQYF.

This clonotype was detected a few times. V gene TRBV29-1 combines with J gene TRBJ2-1; tentatively, D is TRBD2 (6 bases). CDR1 and CDR2 from the germline V gene are SQVTM and ANQGSEA. Trimming cost V 8 bases and J 6 bases, with 17 bases left between them. This CDR3 contains 13 residues. CDR3 sequence: CSPRLVSPNEQFF. The CDR3 coding sequence is TGCAGCCCCCGACTAGTTTCCCCCAATGAGCAGTTCTTC.

The gene calls are TRBV10-2 and TRBJ1-6, with 7 bases that match TRBD1. Germline CDR1 WSHSY, CDR2 SAAADI. Germline trimming cut 6 bases from V and 10 bases from J; bases unmatched to any gene: 9. This CDR3 is 14 amino acids long. DNA of the CDR3: TGCGCCAGCAGAGGGGACAGCTTGGGGTCACCCCTCCACTTT. Its protein product is CASRGDSLGSPLHF.

The rearrangement uses TRBV2 and TRBJ2-7; D remains unclear. The CDR3 contains 14 residues. The V gene lost 10 bases and the J gene lost 4 bases, with 20 bases spanning the gap. CDR1 and CDR2 (germline): SNHLY, FYNNEI. CDR3 DNA sequence: TGTGCCACCTTCTACAGCTCAGGATCGTACGAGCAGTACTTC. Translated, it gives CATFYSSGSYEQYF.

This clonotype appeared a few times. The chain recombines TRBV5-1 with TRBJ1-1; D remains unclear. The CDR3 covers 13 residues. Deletions cut 2 bases from V and 5 bases from J, with 10 bases between. Germline V gene sequence: CDR1 SGHRS, CDR2 YFSETQ. In DNA, the CDR3 is TGCGCCAGCAGCTTTGGAGGGAAAACTGAAGCTTTCTTT. It yields the protein CASSFGGKTEAFF. Together with reference TRBV5-1 and TRBJ1-1, the CDR3 gives the full variable domain: KAGVTQTPRYLIKTRGQQVTLSCSPISGHRSVSWYQQTPGQGLQFLFEYFSETQRNKGNFPGRFSGRQFSNSRSEMNVSTLELGDSALYLCASSFGGKTEAFFGQGTRLTVV.

In this sample, this clonotype turned up a few times. The J gene is TRBJ2-3, the V gene TRBV5-5; D is undetermined. Germline loops: CDR1 SGHKS, CDR2 YYEKEE (reference sequence). Trimming pared 2 bases from V and 1 base from J, leaving 11 bases between. The CDR3 totals 15 residues. This CDR3 is CASSFDTPGTDTQYF. In DNA form, the CDR3 reads TGTGCCAGCAGCTTCGACACTCCCGGCACAGATACGCAGTATTTT.

This clonotype has only a few counts. The chain links TRBV20-1 to TRBJ2-1; a possible D gene is TRBD2 (6 bases). The CDR3 consists of 15 residues. Germline CDR1 reads DFQATT; CDR2 reads SNEGSKA (reference sequence). The V end was cut by 0 bases, the J end by 0 bases, with 9 bases between. CDR3 sequence: CSARDPSVSYNEQFF. For the CDR3, the DNA is TGCAGTGCTAGAGATCCTAGCGTCTCCTACAATGAGCAGTTCTTC.

The chain combines TRBV5-1 with TRBJ2-5, with TRBD1 identical over 9 bases. This CDR3 has 15 residues. Per germline, CDR1 SGHRS and CDR2 YFSETQ. The J segment lost 2 bases and the V segment lost 3 bases, leaving 5 bases of the junction unmatched. The CDR3 protein is CASSSGTGRQETQYF. The CDR3 coding sequence is TGCGCCAGCAGCTCGGGGACAGGGAGACAAGAGACCCAGTACTTC.